This T cell receptor beta chain was retrieved from a study of T-cell reconstitution after alpha-beta-depleted transplantation in children. CDR3 length equals 16 residues. Germline CDR1 WNHNN, CDR2 SYGVQD (reference sequence). V was clipped by 5 bases and J by 5 bases; unmatched bases: 11. Using unique molecular identifiers, the investigators prepared the TCRbeta library. TCRdb analysed the PCR reads with MiXCR anew, one entry per CDR3 protein. Among a few hundred thousand distinct CDR3 sequences listed, about a fifth were seen once. This clonotype was detected only a few times. The chain combines TRBV10-1 with TRBJ2-1, with 8 nucleotides matching TRBD2. This receptor was obtained from a human donor who donated a stem cell graft to a child with acute myeloid leukemia. The specimen comprised PBMCs from the stem cell graft donor, sampled from the stem cell graft. CDR3 amino acids: CASSPGLGTSHNEQFF. CDR3 bases: TGCGCCAGCAGTCCAGGCTTAGGGACTAGTCACAATGAGCAGTTCTTC.